One sample yielded the 31 T cell receptor beta chains listed below, sequenced in a study of blood T cell repertoires in COVID-19. The table came from immunoSEQ multiplex PCR; TCRdb's copy has only in-frame clones and leaves some out. In the table there are around 240,000 clones, more than 75% of which are singletons. Sequenced input: peripheral blood. These receptors came from a man aged 40-55 years with acute or convalescent COVID-19.

This CDR3 reads CASKRATGEAFF. CDR3 nucleotides: TGTGCCAGCAAACGGGCCACAGGGGAAGCTTTCTTT. The chain employs TRBV12-3 or TRBV12-4 and TRBJ1-1; possibly TRBD1 for D (6 bases). V shed 7 bases and J shed 8 bases, with 14 bases lying between them. The CDR3 sequence is 12 residues long.

In its sample, this clone was seen once. V is TRBV24-1 and J is TRBJ2-2; TRBD1 matches 9 bases. Germline V lookup: CDR1 KGHDR, CDR2 SFDVKD. J lost 4 bases, V lost 3 bases, and 11 bases had no gene match. The CDR3 has 18 residues. The chain's CDR3 is CATSDLTGTGKITGELFF. The CDR3 DNA is TGTGCCACCAGTGATCTAACCGGGACAGGGAAAATCACCGGGGAGCTGTTTTTT.

The rearrangement links TRBV7-9 to TRBJ1-1; D possibly corresponds to TRBD1 (6 bases). The CDR3 length is 14 residues. The V gene lost 5 bases and the J gene lost 2 bases, with 12 bases spanning the gap. Germline V lookup: CDR1 SEHNR, CDR2 FQNEAQ (reference sequence). CDR3 protein: CASSPQGFNTEAFF. Here the CDR3 DNA reads TGTGCCAGCAGCCCGCAGGGGTTTAACACTGAAGCTTTCTTT. Drawing the rest from reference TRBV7-9 and TRBJ1-1, the complete variable domain is DTGVSQNPRHKITKRGQNVTFRCDPISEHNRLYWYRQTLGQGPEFLTYFQNEAQLEKSRLLSDRFSAERPKGSFSTLEIQRTEQGDSAMYLCASSPQGFNTEAFFGQGTRLTVV.

The chain joins TRBV18 to TRBJ2-1, with D possibly TRBD1 on 6 matching bases. The CDR3 extends over 13 amino acids. The germline gives CDR1 KGHSH, CDR2 LQKENI. V was pared by 8 bases and J by 6 bases, with 14 bases between. CDR3 nucleotide sequence: TGTGCCAGCCGCTGGACAGAGTCCAATGAGCAGTTCTTC. Protein product: CASRWTESNEQFF.

This clone was seen only a few times. The rearrangement uses TRBV5-4 and TRBJ2-5; D may be TRBD1 (5 bases). Germline V gene sequence: CDR1 SGHNT, CDR2 YYREEE (reference sequence). With 0 bases removed from V and 5 bases from J, the gap between germline ends came to 11 bases. The CDR3 runs 14 residues. The CDR3 region is CASSLEGIGETQYF. CDR3 nucleotide sequence: TGTGCCAGCAGCTTGGAGGGGATCGGGGAGACCCAGTACTTC.

This chain joins TRBV1 and TRBJ2-3; the table assigns TRBD2, which was not confirmed against the DNA. TRBV1 is assigned pseudogene status. The CDR3 sequence is 20 residues long. The CDR3 coding sequence is TGCACCAGCAGCCAAGCCTCATCGGGACTAGCGGGGGGACCCCCAGATACGCAGTATTTT. This translates into CTSSQASSGLAGGPPDTQYF.

The gene calls are TRBV6-5 and TRBJ1-1, with 8 bases lining up with TRBD1. This CDR3 spans 15 amino acids. V dropped 5 bases and J dropped 1; count of bases not matched to a gene: 6. In germline, CDR1 is MNHEY, CDR2 SVGAGI. As DNA, the CDR3 is TGTGCCAGCAGTACACAAGACAGGGGGAACACTGAAGCTTTCTTT. It is translated as CASSTQDRGNTEAFF.

CDR3 coding DNA: TGTGCCAGCAGTCGAGGACAGGGCGAAAAACTGTTTTTT. It translates to CASSRGQGEKLFF. The V and J genes are TRBV12-3 or TRBV12-4 and TRBJ1-4; 8 nucleotides agree with TRBD1. The CDR3 is 13 amino acids. Germline trimming cut 5 bases from V and 8 bases from J; bases unmatched to any gene: 4.

This rearrangement joins TRBV5-4 to TRBJ2-7; 9 bases map to TRBD2. The germline gives CDR1 SGHNT, CDR2 YYREEE (reference sequence). This CDR3 region has 14 residues. The junction had 8 bases not matched to a gene; V was cut back by 5 bases and J by 5 bases. This CDR3 is CASRTSGGPHEQYF. The CDR3 DNA sequence: TGTGCCAGCAGGACTAGCGGTGGTCCTCACGAGCAGTACTTC. Complete variable domain (other parts from reference TRBV5-4 and TRBJ2-7): ETGVTQSPTHLIKTRGQQVTLRCSSQSGHNTVSWYQQALGQGPQFIFQYYREEENGRGNFPPRFSGLQFPNYSSELNVNALELDDSALYLCASRTSGGPHEQYFGPGTRLTVT.

Comments on this clone: This CDR3 is also generated by other DNA sequences in the sample. J is TRBJ1-2 and V is TRBV6-5; D is possibly TRBD1 (5 bases). Germline CDR1 and CDR2: MNHEY and SVGAGI. V gave up 2 bases and J gave up 8 bases, with 9 bases separating them. The CDR3 totals 12 residues. The CDR3 DNA reads as TGTGCCAGCAGTTACGGGGGGTACGGCTACACCTTC. It encodes CASSYGGYGYTF.

The genes are TRBV12-3 or TRBV12-4 and TRBJ2-5, with TRBD2 as a possible D gene (6 bases). This CDR3 has 13 residues. The germline V and J ends were trimmed by 3 bases and 7 bases, with 12 bases remaining between them. CDR3 DNA: TGTGCCAGCAGTTTGCGGGGCCTGGGGACCCAGTACTTC. Its protein product is CASSLRGLGTQYF.

The chain couples TRBV25-1 to TRBJ2-2; D remains ambiguous. Trimming stripped 7 bases from V and 2 bases from J, with 14 bases between. Germline V gene data show CDR1 as MGHDK and CDR2 as SYGVNS. There are 15 residues in the CDR3. CDR3 nucleotides: TGTGCCAGCACAGTGGGCTATTCTAACACCGGGGAGCTGTTTTTT. It encodes CASTVGYSNTGELFF.

The rearrangement joins TRBV7-2 to TRBJ2-5; the match to TRBD2 covers 10 bases. This CDR3 comprises 16 residues. Trimming cost V 3 bases and J 2 bases; bases outside gene matches: 6. CDR1 is SGHTA and CDR2 is FQGNSA in the germline V gene. CDR3 in DNA: TGTGCCAGCAGCTTGCGAGCGGGGGGGCTTCAAGAGACCCAGTACTTC. Its translation: CASSLRAGGLQETQYF.

V is TRBV7-2 and J is TRBJ2-7; tentative D call: TRBD2 (6 bases). V lost 8 bases and J lost 6, with 23 bases in between. Germline V gene lookup returns CDR1 SGHTA and CDR2 FQGNSA. CDR3 size: 15 residues. The CDR3 loop reads CASSHPERGIGEQYF. As DNA, the CDR3 is TGTGCCAGCTCCCACCCTGAACGGGGGATAGGCGAGCAGTACTTC. The full variable domain, rest sourced from reference TRBV7-2 and TRBJ2-7, is GAGVSQSPSNKVTEKGKDVELRCDPISGHTALYWYRQSLGQGLEFLIYFQGNSAPDKSGLPSDRFSAERTGGSVSTLTIQRTQQEDSAVYLCASSHPERGIGEQYFGPGTRLTVT.

V usage is TRBV10-1 and J usage is TRBJ2-1; D call uncertain. The germline V gene encodes CDR1 WNHNN and CDR2 SYGVQD (reference sequence). The ends were cut back, 10 bases at V and 6 bases at J, with 13 bases in the middle. The CDR3 loop spans 12 amino acids. CDR3 loop: CATGTQRNEQFF. The CDR3 DNA sequence: TGCGCCACCGGCACCCAGCGCAATGAGCAGTTCTTC.

This chain joins TRBV5-3 and TRBJ1-3; a possible D gene is TRBD1 (6 bases). Being an ORF, TRBV5-3 has a function that is uncertain. Trimming took off 3 bases at V and 2 bases at J, with 12 bases between the two ends. The CDR3 contains 15 residues. The CDR3 loop reads CARSYRDKAGNTIYF. The CDR3, as DNA: TGTGCCAGAAGCTACAGGGACAAGGCTGGAAACACCATATATTTT.

V usage is TRBV9 and J usage is TRBJ2-7; TRBD1 is a possible D gene (6 bases). The V gene lost 1 base and the J gene lost 3 bases, with 11 bases spanning the gap. Germline CDR1 reads SGDLS; CDR2 reads YYNGEE. The CDR3 length is 14 residues. The CDR3, as DNA: TGTGCCAGCAGCGTAATGGGACAAGACTACGAGCAGTACTTC. This codes for CASSVMGQDYEQYF.

The chain links TRBV19 to TRBJ1-6, with TRBD1 identical over 8 bases. The CDR3 has 17 residues. Germline-derived CDR1 and CDR2 are LNHDA and SQIVND (reference sequence). V shed 5 bases, J shed 3 bases, and the junction held 9 bases outside the gene matches. Here the CDR3 reads CASSLPPDRDYNSPLHF. The CDR3 coding sequence is TGTGCCAGTAGTCTCCCGCCGGACAGGGACTATAATTCACCCCTCCACTTT.

The rearrangement uses TRBV5-6 and TRBJ1-5; 10 nucleotides align to TRBD1. This CDR3 comprises 15 residues. The ends lost 2 bases at V and 6 bases at J; junction bases unmatched: 5. Germline V gives CDR1 SGHDT, CDR2 YYEEEE. The CDR3, as DNA: TGTGCCAGCAGCTTTGGAGGACAGGGGGTTCAGCCCCAGCATTTT. Its translation is CASSFGGQGVQPQHF.

The chain combines TRBV30 with TRBJ1-2; 9 nucleotides agree with TRBD1. This CDR3 is built from 16 residues. The germline CDR1 and CDR2 sequences are GTSNPN and SVGIG (reference sequence). V shed 2 bases and J 1 base; nucleotides not matched to a gene: 8. This chain's CDR3 is CAWSKPGQGFNYGYTF. CDR3 coding DNA: TGTGCCTGGAGTAAACCGGGACAGGGATTTAACTATGGCTACACCTTC.

V usage is TRBV11-2 and J usage is TRBJ2-7; TRBD2 is a possible D gene (6 bases). Germline V gives CDR1 SGHAT, CDR2 FQNNGV. Trimming pared 5 bases from V and 2 bases from J, leaving 13 bases between. The CDR3 totals 14 residues. CDR3 sequence reads: CASSLGTLAYEQYF. The DNA of the CDR3 is TGTGCCAGCAGCCTAGGGACTCTCGCCTACGAGCAGTACTTC. The complete variable domain, with remaining parts taken from reference TRBV11-2 and TRBJ2-7, reads EAGVAQSPRYKIIEKRQSVAFWCNPISGHATLYWYQQILGQGPKLLIQFQNNGVVDDSQLPKDRFSAERLKGVDSTLKIQPAKLEDSAVYLCASSLGTLAYEQYFGPGTRLTVT.

Concerning this clone: Other DNA sequences from this sample encode an identical CDR3 as well. The V and J genes are TRBV6-4 and TRBJ2-3, with D perhaps matching TRBD2 (6 bases). The CDR3 is 14 amino acids. Trimming shortened V by 3 bases and J by 3 bases, and 10 bases separated the two germline ends. CDR1 and CDR2 from the germline V gene are MRHNA and SNTAGT. This chain's CDR3 is CASSDAGGTDTQYF. The CDR3 region has the DNA TGTGCCAGCAGTGATGCCGGGGGAACAGATACGCAGTATTTT.

This clone appeared a few times. The chain joins TRBV7-9 to TRBJ2-2; 8 bases line up with TRBD1. The germline gives CDR1 SEHNR, CDR2 FQNEAQ (reference sequence). The CDR3 has 15 amino acids. The V gene end was trimmed by 2 bases and the J gene end by 5 bases; junction bases not matched to a gene: 4. The CDR3 loop is CASSLLQGVTGELFF. The CDR3 DNA reads as TGTGCCAGCAGCTTATTACAGGGGGTGACCGGGGAGCTGTTTTTT.

The rearrangement links TRBV27 to TRBJ2-3; 9 bases map to TRBD1. Germline lookup yields CDR1 MNHEY and CDR2 SMNVEV (reference sequence). Trimming cost V 5 bases and J 4 bases; bases outside gene matches: 13. This CDR3 is 17 amino acids long. The CDR3 sequence is CASSDPGQGVASDTQYF. CDR3 bases: TGTGCCAGCAGTGACCCGGGACAGGGAGTAGCTTCAGATACGCAGTATTTT.

The rearrangement links TRBV23-1 to TRBJ1-6, with D unresolved. TRBV23-1 is an ORF; its function is uncertain. The CDR3 length is 12 residues. V lost 9 bases and J lost 8, with 11 bases in between. As DNA, the CDR3 is TGCGCCAGGAGGAGCTTGGATTCACCCCTCCACTTT. It yields the protein CARRSLDSPLHF.

The chain combines TRBV6-5 with TRBJ1-4, with 9 bases aligning to TRBD1. Germline CDR1 and CDR2: MNHEY and SVGAGI. CDR3 length equals 13 residues. Trimming took 6 bases from V and 8 from J; bases not matched to a gene: 4. CDR3 nucleotides: TGTGCCAGCAGGGACAGGGGTGGCGAAAAACTGTTTTTT. Its protein product is CASRDRGGEKLFF.

This chain links TRBV27 with TRBJ1-1; D is possibly TRBD1 (6 bases). The CDR3 consists of 15 residues. V gave up 6 bases and J gave up 4 bases, with 18 bases separating them. Germline V lookup: CDR1 MNHEY, CDR2 SMNVEV (reference sequence). DNA for the CDR3: TGTGCCAGCAGGCTCCGAACAGGGTTGGGCACTGAAGCTTTCTTT. Amino acids: CASRLRTGLGTEAFF.

The chain has TRBV5-5 and TRBJ2-7; perhaps TRBD1 as D (6 bases). CDR3 length: 16 residues. Germline V gene sequence: CDR1 SGHKS, CDR2 YYEKEE (reference sequence). Trimming stripped 0 bases from V and 2 bases from J, with 15 bases between. The DNA for the CDR3 is TGTGCCAGCAGCTTGGCAGGGGTCTTTAGTCCCTACGAGCAGTACTTC. Its protein is CASSLAGVFSPYEQYF.

The chain joins TRBV10-3 to TRBJ2-5; TRBD2 matches 9 bases. There are 13 residues in the CDR3. Germline V CDR1 and CDR2: ENHRY, SYGVKD. V lost 8 bases and J lost 3; bases outside the gene matches: 4. CDR3 region: CAIGAGGEETQYF. The DNA of the CDR3 is TGTGCCATCGGAGCGGGGGGCGAAGAGACCCAGTACTTC.

The chain uses TRBV6-5 and TRBJ1-1; D is unclear. The CDR3 loop spans 13 amino acids. V was clipped by 6 bases and J by 1 base, with 9 bases between them. From germline, CDR1 is MNHEY and CDR2 SVGAGI. The CDR3 DNA sequence: TGTGCCAGCAGCCTCACAGCGAACACTGAAGCTTTCTTT. Translating gives CASSLTANTEAFF.

Points on this clone: Other DNA sequences from this sample encode an identical CDR3 as well. V is TRBV3-1 (or the pseudogene TRBV3-2) and J is TRBJ2-5; D is perhaps TRBD2 (6 bases). Trimming stripped 5 bases from V and 5 bases from J, with 12 bases between. Germline CDR1 and CDR2: LGHDT and YNNKEL (reference sequence). The CDR3 has 13 residues. In nucleotides, the CDR3 is TGTGCCAGCAGCTTGGGCGGGGTTGAGACCCAGTACTTC. This encodes CASSLGGVETQYF.